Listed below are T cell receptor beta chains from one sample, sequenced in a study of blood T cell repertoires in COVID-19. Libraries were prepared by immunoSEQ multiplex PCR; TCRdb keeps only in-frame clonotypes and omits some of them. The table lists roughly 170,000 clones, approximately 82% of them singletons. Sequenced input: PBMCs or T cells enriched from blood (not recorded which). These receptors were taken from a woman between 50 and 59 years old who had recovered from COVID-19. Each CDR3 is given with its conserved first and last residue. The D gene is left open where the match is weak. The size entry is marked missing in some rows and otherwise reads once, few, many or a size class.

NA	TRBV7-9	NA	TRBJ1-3	CASSPRNPGRGATGNTIYF	TGTGCCAGCAGCCCCCGCAACCCTGGTCGGGGGGCGACTGGAAACACCATATATTTT
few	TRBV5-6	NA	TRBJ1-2	CASSLLGRQYGYTF	TGTGCCAGCAGCTTGCTGGGGCGCCAATATGGCTACACCTTC
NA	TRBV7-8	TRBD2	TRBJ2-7	CASSSGLAGGDEQYF	TGTGCCAGCAGCTCAGGACTAGCGGGAGGAGACGAGCAGTACTTC
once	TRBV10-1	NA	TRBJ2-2	CAPYGSHGELFF	TGCGCCCCTTACGGGAGCCACGGGGAGCTGTTTTTT
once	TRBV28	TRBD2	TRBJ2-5	CASRGGSSGRQETQYF	TGTGCCAGCAGGGGGGGCTCTAGCGGGCGGCAAGAGACCCAGTACTTC
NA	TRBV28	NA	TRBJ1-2	CASSLFNRNYGYTF	TGTGCCAGCAGTTTATTTAACAGGAACTATGGCTACACCTTC
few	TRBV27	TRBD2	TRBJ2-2	CASRSGRAFTGELFF	TGTGCCAGCAGAAGCGGGAGGGCCTTCACCGGGGAGCTGTTTTTT
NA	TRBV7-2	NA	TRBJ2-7	CASSLEAGWAYEQYF	TGTGCCAGCAGCTTAGAGGCGGGGTGGGCCTACGAGCAGTACTTC
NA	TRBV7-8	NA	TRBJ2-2	CASSLRSGGTGELFF	TGTGCCAGCAGCTTAAGATCGGGTGGCACCGGGGAGCTGTTTTTT
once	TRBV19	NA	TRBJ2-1	CASSIRVMLNEQFF	TGTGCCAGTAGTATCAGGGTAATGCTCAATGAGCAGTTCTTC
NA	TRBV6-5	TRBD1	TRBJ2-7	CASSYRGRENEQYF	TGTGCCAGCAGTTACAGGGGGCGCGAAAACGAGCAGTACTTC
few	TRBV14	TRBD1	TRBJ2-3	CASSQRQGRTDTQYF	TGTGCCAGCAGCCAGCGACAGGGCCGCACAGATACGCAGTATTTT